The clone carrying this TCR beta chain was observed a few times. This specimen comes from a study of identical twins. Via MiXCR, TCRdb re-called the 5' RACE reads, giving one row per CDR3 protein. In the table there are approximately 1.8 million distinct CDR3 sequences, under 35% of which are singletons. The germline V and J ends were trimmed by 1 base and 1 base, with 7 bases remaining between them. There are 15 residues in the CDR3. The germline V gene encodes CDR1 KGHDR and CDR2 SFDVKD. This clonotype originated in a newborn girl in good health. The chain joins TRBV24-1 to TRBJ1-5; D is possibly TRBD1 (5 bases). Material: cord blood. The CDR3 region has the DNA TGTGCCACCAGTGATTTATGGGACAGCAATCAGCCCCAGCATTTT. The encoded protein is CATSDLWDSNQPQHF.